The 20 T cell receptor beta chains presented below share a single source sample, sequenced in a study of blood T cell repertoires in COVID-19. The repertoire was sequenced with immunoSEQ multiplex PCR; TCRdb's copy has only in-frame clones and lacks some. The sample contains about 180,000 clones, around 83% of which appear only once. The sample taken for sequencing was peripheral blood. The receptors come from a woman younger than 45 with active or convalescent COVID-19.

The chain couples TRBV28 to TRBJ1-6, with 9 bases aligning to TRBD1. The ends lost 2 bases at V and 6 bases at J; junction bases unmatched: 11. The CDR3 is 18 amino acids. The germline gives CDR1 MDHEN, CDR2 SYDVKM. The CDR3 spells CASSLPKDRGFLNSPLHF. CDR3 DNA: TGTGCCAGCAGTTTACCCAAGGACAGGGGTTTTCTTAATTCACCCCTCCACTTT.

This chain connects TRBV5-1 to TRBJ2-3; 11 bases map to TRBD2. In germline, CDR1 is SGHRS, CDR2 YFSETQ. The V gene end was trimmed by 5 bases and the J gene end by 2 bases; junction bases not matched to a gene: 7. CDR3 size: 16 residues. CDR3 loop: CASRVGTSGLTDTQYF. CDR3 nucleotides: TGCGCCAGCAGAGTGGGGACTAGCGGCCTCACAGATACGCAGTATTTT.

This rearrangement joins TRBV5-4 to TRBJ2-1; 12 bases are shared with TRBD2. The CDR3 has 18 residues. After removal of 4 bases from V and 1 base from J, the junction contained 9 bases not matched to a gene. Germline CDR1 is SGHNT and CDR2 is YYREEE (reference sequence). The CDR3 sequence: CASSPGGLAGGSYNEQFF. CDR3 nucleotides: TGTGCCAGCAGCCCGGGGGGGCTAGCGGGAGGGTCCTACAATGAGCAGTTCTTC.

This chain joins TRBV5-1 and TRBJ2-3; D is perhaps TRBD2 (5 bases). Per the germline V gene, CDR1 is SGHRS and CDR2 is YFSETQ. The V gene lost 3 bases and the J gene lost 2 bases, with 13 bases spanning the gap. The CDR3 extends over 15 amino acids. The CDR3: CASSWGTRPTDTQYF. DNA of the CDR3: TGCGCCAGCAGCTGGGGTACTAGGCCCACAGATACGCAGTATTTT.

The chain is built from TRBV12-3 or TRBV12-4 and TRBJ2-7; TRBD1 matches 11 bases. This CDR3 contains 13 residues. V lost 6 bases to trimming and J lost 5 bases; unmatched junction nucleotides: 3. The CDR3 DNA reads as TGTGCCAGCAGAAGGACAGGGGGCGACGAGCAGTACTTC. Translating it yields CASRRTGGDEQYF.

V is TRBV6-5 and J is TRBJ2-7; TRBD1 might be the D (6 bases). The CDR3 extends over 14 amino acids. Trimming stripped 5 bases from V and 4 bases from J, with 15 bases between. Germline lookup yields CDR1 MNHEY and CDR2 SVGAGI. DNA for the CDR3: TGTGCCAGCAGTAGAGGAGGAGGACAGTACGAGCAGTACTTC. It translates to CASSRGGGQYEQYF.

CDR3 protein: CASSPRDKYEQYF. The CDR3 bases are TGTGCCAGCTCACCACGCGACAAATACGAGCAGTACTTC. The chain carries TRBV18 and TRBJ2-7; no firm D call. The V gene's germline CDR1 is KGHSH and CDR2 LQKENI. This CDR3 spans 13 amino acids. V was clipped by 1 base and J by 4 bases, with 8 bases between them.

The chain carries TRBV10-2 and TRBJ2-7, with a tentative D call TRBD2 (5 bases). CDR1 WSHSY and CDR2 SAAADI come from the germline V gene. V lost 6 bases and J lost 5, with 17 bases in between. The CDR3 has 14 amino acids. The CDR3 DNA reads TGCGCCAGCAGGTTCGTACTAGGTACTGACGAGCAGTACTTC. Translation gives CASRFVLGTDEQYF.

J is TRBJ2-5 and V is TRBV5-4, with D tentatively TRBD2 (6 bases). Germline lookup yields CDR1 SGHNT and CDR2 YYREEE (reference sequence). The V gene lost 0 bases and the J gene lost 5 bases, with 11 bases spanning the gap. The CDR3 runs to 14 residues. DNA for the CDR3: TGTGCCAGCAGCTTGGCGGGACTGGGGGAGACCCAGTACTTC. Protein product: CASSLAGLGETQYF. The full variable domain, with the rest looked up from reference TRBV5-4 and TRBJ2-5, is ETGVTQSPTHLIKTRGQQVTLRCSSQSGHNTVSWYQQALGQGPQFIFQYYREEENGRGNFPPRFSGLQFPNYSSELNVNALELDDSALYLCASSLAGLGETQYFGPGTRLLVL.

The CDR3 region has the DNA TGCAGCGTTGTATTCCTAGCGGGCCTTTCGAGCTCCTACAATGAGCAGTTCTTC. The encoded protein is CSVVFLAGLSSSYNEQFF. J is TRBJ2-1 and V is TRBV29-1; the match to TRBD2 covers 8 bases. The CDR3 covers 18 residues. Germline CDR1 is SQVTM and CDR2 is ANQGSEA. The V and J ends lost 4 bases and 0 bases, in that order; junction bases with no gene match: 14.

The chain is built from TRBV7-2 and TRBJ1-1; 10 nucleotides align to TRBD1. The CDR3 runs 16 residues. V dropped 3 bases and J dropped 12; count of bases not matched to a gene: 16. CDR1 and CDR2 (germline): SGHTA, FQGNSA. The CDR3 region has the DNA TGTGCCAGCAGCTTCCGGACAGGGGGAGACGCCGGTTCGACTTTCTTT. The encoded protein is CASSFRTGGDAGSTFF.

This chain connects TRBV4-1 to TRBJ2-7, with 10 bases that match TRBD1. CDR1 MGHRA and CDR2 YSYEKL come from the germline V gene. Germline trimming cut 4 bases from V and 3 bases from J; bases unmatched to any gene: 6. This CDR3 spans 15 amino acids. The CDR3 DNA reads TGCGCCAGCAGCCCCTATGGGACAGGGGACTACGAGCAGTACTTC. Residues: CASSPYGTGDYEQYF.

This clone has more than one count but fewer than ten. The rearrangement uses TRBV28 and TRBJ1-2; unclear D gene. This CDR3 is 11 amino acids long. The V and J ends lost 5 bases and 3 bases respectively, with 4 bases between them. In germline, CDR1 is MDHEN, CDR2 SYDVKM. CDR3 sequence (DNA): TGTGCCAGCAGTACGGACTATGGCTACACCTTC. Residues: CASSTDYGYTF.

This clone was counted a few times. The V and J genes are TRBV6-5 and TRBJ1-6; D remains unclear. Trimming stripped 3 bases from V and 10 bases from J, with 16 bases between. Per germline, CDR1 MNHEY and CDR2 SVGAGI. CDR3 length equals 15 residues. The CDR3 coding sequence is TGTGCCAGCAGTTATCGGCAGGCGTCCCCCTCACCCCTCCACTTT. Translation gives CASSYRQASPSPLHF.

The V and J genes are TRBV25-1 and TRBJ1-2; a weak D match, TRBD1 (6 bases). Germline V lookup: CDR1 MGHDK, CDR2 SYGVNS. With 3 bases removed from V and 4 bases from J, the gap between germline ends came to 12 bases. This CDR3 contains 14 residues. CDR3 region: CASSDGGQSYGYTF. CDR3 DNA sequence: TGTGCCAGCAGTGACGGCGGACAGTCCTATGGCTACACCTTC.

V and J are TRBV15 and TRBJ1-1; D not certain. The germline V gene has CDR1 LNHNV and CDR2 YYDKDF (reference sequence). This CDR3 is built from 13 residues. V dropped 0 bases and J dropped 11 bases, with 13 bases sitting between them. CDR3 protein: CATSRDPREKAFF. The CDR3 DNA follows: TGTGCCACCAGCAGAGATCCAAGGGAGAAGGCTTTCTTT.

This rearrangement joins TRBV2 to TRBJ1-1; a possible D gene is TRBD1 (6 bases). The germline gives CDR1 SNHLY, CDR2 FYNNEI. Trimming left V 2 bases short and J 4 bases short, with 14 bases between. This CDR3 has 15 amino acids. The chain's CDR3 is CASSEFPEQGTEAFF. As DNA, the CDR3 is TGTGCCAGCAGTGAATTTCCCGAACAGGGCACTGAAGCTTTCTTT.

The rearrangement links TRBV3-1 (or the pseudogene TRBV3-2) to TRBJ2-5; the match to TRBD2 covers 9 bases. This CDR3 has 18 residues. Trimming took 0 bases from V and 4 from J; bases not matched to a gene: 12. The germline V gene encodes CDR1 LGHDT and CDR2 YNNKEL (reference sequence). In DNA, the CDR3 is TGTGCCAGCAGCCAAGATCGGACTCGGACTAGCGTGGGAGAGACCCAGTACTTC. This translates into CASSQDRTRTSVGETQYF.

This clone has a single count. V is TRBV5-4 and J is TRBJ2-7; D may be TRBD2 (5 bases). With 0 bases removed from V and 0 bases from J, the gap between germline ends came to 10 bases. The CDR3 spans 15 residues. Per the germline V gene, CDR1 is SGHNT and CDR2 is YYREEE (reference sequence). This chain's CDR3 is CASSLGAGGSYEQYF. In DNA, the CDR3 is TGTGCCAGCAGCTTGGGGGCGGGCGGCTCCTACGAGCAGTACTTC.

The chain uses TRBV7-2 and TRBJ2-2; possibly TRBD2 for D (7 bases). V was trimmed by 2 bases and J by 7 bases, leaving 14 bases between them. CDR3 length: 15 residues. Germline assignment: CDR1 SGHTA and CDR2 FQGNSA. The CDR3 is CASSLWGGSHGELFF. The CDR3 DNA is TGTGCCAGCAGCTTATGGGGGGGCTCTCACGGGGAGCTGTTTTTT.